Sequencing of this T cell receptor (beta chain) was carried out in a study of OX40 agonist ivuxolimab in advanced cancers. Background on the study: Patients received ivuxolimab, an intravenous treatment, every 2 weeks at 0.01 to 10 mg/kg.

This clone was found a few times. The antigen remains undetermined. Any history of autoimmune disease or systemic immunosuppression disqualified patients. Broader study findings: At 0.1 to 3.0 mg/kg, CD4+ and CD8+ blood T cells expanded clonally by week 6. On average, CD8+ T cells showed a greater number of expanded clones than CD4+.

Repertoires were generated with immunoSEQ multiplex PCR, while TCRdb's copy carries only in-frame clones and drops some. The table has roughly 100,000 clones, around 85% seen once. This sequence originates from an adult with an advanced solid tumor such as melanoma, head and neck, liver or kidney cancer. The sequencing used CD4+ or CD8+ T cells sorted from blood, collected in a trial of the OX40 agonist ivuxolimab.

DNA for the CDR3: TGTGCCAGCAGCCCCGCGGACGGATATGGCTACACCTTC. The encoded protein is CASSPADGYGYTF. V is TRBV11-2 and J is TRBJ1-2, with no clear D. Germline V gives CDR1 SGHAT, CDR2 FQNNGV. This CDR3 comprises 13 residues. V was shortened by 5 bases and J by 5 bases, with 12 bases between the two germline ends.